The 21 T cell receptor beta chains presented below share a single source sample, sequenced in a study of cytomegalovirus exposure and HLA in healthy donors (dated by TCRdb to 2016 to 2017). Preparation of the library involved the immunoSEQ multiplex PCR assay. A mixture of 60 forward primers for TCR Vbeta segments and 13 reverse primers for TCR Jbeta segments was used in the multiplex PCR. TCRdb stores this immuneACCESS table with in-frame sequences only. Part of the clones is absent; in the studies checked, under half of the shortfall reflects unresolved V genes, and no reason is known for the rest. A total of about 230,000 clones appear in this sample, 75% to 85% of them only once. The ten largest clones capture less than 3% of the sample. The sample comprised PBMCs. These receptor sequences come from a woman aged 60-75 years in good health and CMV-seropositive.

The chain is built from TRBV6-1 and TRBJ1-4; no clear D. The CDR3 totals 14 residues. Per the germline V gene, CDR1 is MNHNS and CDR2 is SASEGT. V lost 5 bases and J 4 bases, leaving 11 bases between the germline ends. Here the CDR3 reads CASSTPGFNEKLFF. The DNA of the CDR3 is TGTGCCAGCAGTACCCCCGGTTTTAATGAAAAACTGTTTTTT.

The rearrangement joins TRBV5-1 to TRBJ1-2; D ambiguous. The CDR3 has 15 amino acids. With 7 bases removed from V and 0 bases from J, the gap between germline ends came to 16 bases. Per the germline V gene, CDR1 is SGHRS and CDR2 is YFSETQ. DNA of the CDR3: TGCGCCAGCCGATTGGTCGAAAGCGCTAACTATGGCTACACCTTC. Its protein is CASRLVESANYGYTF.

This chain uses TRBV25-1 with TRBJ1-4; TRBD1 might be the D (6 bases). The CDR3 contains 12 residues. Trimming stripped 5 bases from V and 8 bases from J, with 9 bases between. CDR1 and CDR2 (germline): MGHDK, SYGVNS. CDR3 in DNA: TGTGCCAGCAGTCAGGGGTGGGAAAAACTGTTTTTT. Protein sequence: CASSQGWEKLFF.

The CDR3 region is CASSGQGADTQYF. The CDR3 region has the DNA TGTGCCAGCAGTGGGCAGGGTGCAGATACGCAGTATTTT. This chain joins TRBV2 and TRBJ2-3; D is perhaps TRBD1 (5 bases). Germline V gives CDR1 SNHLY, CDR2 FYNNEI. The CDR3 covers 13 residues. The V end was cut by 4 bases, the J end by 4 bases, with 9 bases between.

This clone has only a few counts. This chain joins TRBV29-1 and TRBJ2-7, with 7 positions matching TRBD1. This CDR3 contains 15 residues. V gave up 4 bases and J gave up 5 bases; unmatched junction bases: 14. The germline gives CDR1 SQVTM, CDR2 ANQGSEA. The CDR3 nucleotides read TGCAGCGTTGGCTTCCAGACAGGGATTTCAGACGAGCAGTACTTC. Translating it yields CSVGFQTGISDEQYF.

Details on this clone: The same CDR3 is also encoded by other DNA sequences in this sample. V usage is TRBV2 and J usage is TRBJ2-1; 12 positions agree with TRBD2. This CDR3 is built from 18 residues. V shed 1 base and J 5 bases; nucleotides not matched to a gene: 9. Germline V gene lookup returns CDR1 SNHLY and CDR2 FYNNEI. The chain's CDR3 is CASSEDLLAGGYNNEQFF. Here the CDR3 DNA reads TGTGCCAGCAGTGAAGACCTCCTAGCGGGAGGGTACAACAATGAGCAGTTCTTC.

V usage is TRBV9 and J usage is TRBJ1-2; 8 bases fit TRBD1. The germline gives CDR1 SGDLS, CDR2 YYNGEE. This CDR3 has 13 residues. Trimming cost V 4 bases and J 5 bases; bases outside gene matches: 4. The DNA for the CDR3 is TGTGCCAGCAGCCCCCAGGGGGCTTATGGCTACACCTTC. Protein sequence: CASSPQGAYGYTF.

The CDR3 DNA follows: TGTGCCAGCAGTGAAGTAAGCGGGGGCACCTACGAGCAGTACTTC. This codes for CASSEVSGGTYEQYF. The chain joins TRBV6-1 to TRBJ2-7; the match to TRBD2 covers 8 bases. The CDR3 is made up of 15 amino acids. Germline V gene data show CDR1 as MNHNS and CDR2 as SASEGT. The trim removed 1 base at V and 2 bases at J, leaving 4 bases unmatched.

The chain is built from TRBV15 and TRBJ1-5; TRBD1 aligns across 9 bases. The CDR3 spans 16 residues. The germline gives CDR1 LNHNV, CDR2 YYDKDF (reference sequence). V shed 5 bases and J 4 bases; nucleotides not matched to a gene: 9. The CDR3 DNA reads TGTGCCACCAGCCAAAGACCGGGACAGGGTAATCAGCCCCAGCATTTT. Its protein is CATSQRPGQGNQPQHF.

The chain combines TRBV7-3 with TRBJ2-1; weak D call: TRBD1 (8 bases). In germline, CDR1 is SGHTA, CDR2 FQGTGA. The CDR3 runs 13 residues. Trimming removed 5 bases at V and 10 bases at J, with 15 bases between. In nucleotides, the CDR3 is TGTGCCAGCAGCACAGGGGGGGCCGGAGAGCAGTTCTTC. This translates into CASSTGGAGEQFF.

In the case of this clone: The germline gene is not matched at one end of the junction; a read error may be the cause. Here the CDR3 DNA reads TGTGCCAGCACCCGGACTAGCTCCCACAATGAGCAGTTCTTC. Encoded protein: CASTRTSSHNEQFF. The chain links TRBV27 to TRBJ2-1; 8 bases match TRBD2. Germline V gene sequence: CDR1 MNHEY, CDR2 SMNVEV (reference sequence). CDR3 length: 14 amino acids.

The chain couples TRBV28 to TRBJ1-2; a weak D match, TRBD1 (5 bases). The CDR3 extends over 14 amino acids. V was shortened by 6 bases and J by 0 bases, with 11 bases between the two germline ends. CDR1 is MDHEN, CDR2 SYDVKM, per germline. CDR3 region: CASRRGGANYGYTF. For the CDR3, the DNA is TGTGCCAGCAGACGGGGGGGAGCTAACTATGGCTACACCTTC.

V usage is TRBV7-8 and J usage is TRBJ2-3; D possibly corresponds to TRBD2 (6 bases). There are 15 residues in the CDR3. Looked up from germline, CDR1 is SGHVS and CDR2 is FQNEAQ. Trimming stripped 5 bases from V and 0 bases from J, with 12 bases between. DNA of the CDR3: TGTGCCAGCAGCCCCCGGAGCGGGAGCACAGATACGCAGTATTTT. Its protein product is CASSPRSGSTDTQYF.

The chain links TRBV7-6 to TRBJ2-3; 11 positions agree with TRBD2. V lost 4 bases to trimming and J lost 4 bases; unmatched junction nucleotides: 13. Germline-derived CDR1 and CDR2 are SGHVS and FNYEAQ. There are 18 residues in the CDR3. The CDR3 reads CASSSDSSGGNRADTQYF. The CDR3 DNA is TGTGCCAGCAGCTCAGACTCTAGCGGGGGGAATAGGGCAGATACGCAGTATTTT.

The V and J genes are TRBV7-9 and TRBJ2-1; 15 nucleotides align to TRBD2. Trimming at V came to 5 bases and at J to 8 bases, leaving 10 bases not matched to a gene. This CDR3 spans 17 amino acids. Germline-derived CDR1 and CDR2 are SEHNR and FQNEAQ (reference sequence). As DNA, the CDR3 is TGTGCCAGCAGCCGTCCCCCGGGACTAGCGGGGGGTTATGAGCAGTTCTTC. This codes for CASSRPPGLAGGYEQFF. The variable domain in full, completed from reference TRBV7-9 and TRBJ2-1, reads DTGVSQNPRHKITKRGQNVTFRCDPISEHNRLYWYRQTLGQGPEFLTYFQNEAQLEKSRLLSDRFSAERPKGSFSTLEIQRTEQGDSAMYLCASSRPPGLAGGYEQFFGPGTRLTVL.

This clone was seen a handful of times. The rearrangement joins TRBV4-3 to TRBJ1-1, with D possibly TRBD1 on 5 matching bases. CDR1 is LGHNA and CDR2 is YSLEER in the germline V gene. The CDR3 is 13 residues long. V was cut by 1 base and J by 5 bases, with 8 bases left in between. In DNA, the CDR3 is TGCGCCAGCAGCCAAGCAGGGTGGACTGAAGCTTTCTTT. This gives the protein CASSQAGWTEAFF.

The gene calls are TRBV27 and TRBJ2-3, with D possibly being TRBD2 (5 bases). This CDR3 contains 16 residues. V was trimmed by 6 bases and J by 0 bases, leaving 16 bases between them. From germline, CDR1 is MNHEY and CDR2 SMNVEV (reference sequence). The CDR3 DNA follows: TGTGCCAGCAGACCCCTCGCGGGTATAAGCACAGATACGCAGTATTTT. Amino acid sequence: CASRPLAGISTDTQYF.

The CDR3 nucleotides read TGTGCCAGCAATAGGGACTTTGGCTCCTACGAGCAGTACTTC. It yields the protein CASNRDFGSYEQYF. The chain uses TRBV6-1 and TRBJ2-7; D might be TRBD2 (6 bases). The CDR3 is 14 residues long. CDR1 is MNHNS and CDR2 is SASEGT in the germline V gene. V was cut by 7 bases and J by 0 bases, with 13 bases left in between.

The chain is built from TRBV29-1 and TRBJ1-4, with D maybe TRBD1 (6 bases). The CDR3 loop spans 13 amino acids. Germline V lookup: CDR1 SQVTM, CDR2 ANQGSEA. V dropped 7 bases and J dropped 4 bases, with 13 bases sitting between them. The CDR3 DNA reads TGCAGCGGGAAGGACAGCGTTAATGAAAAACTGTTTTTT. Translated: CSGKDSVNEKLFF.

The V call is TRBV19, the J call TRBJ1-2; 9 nucleotides align to TRBD1. Germline assignment: CDR1 LNHDA and CDR2 SQIVND (reference sequence). This CDR3 is built from 14 residues. The V and J ends lost 7 bases and 3 bases, in that order; junction bases with no gene match: 6. CDR3 region: CASNRDREDYGYTF. As DNA, the CDR3 is TGTGCCAGTAACCGGGACAGGGAGGACTATGGCTACACCTTC.

V is TRBV2 and J is TRBJ2-2; maybe TRBD2 (5 bases). In germline, CDR1 is SNHLY, CDR2 FYNNEI. Trimming left V 6 bases short and J 3 bases short, with 8 bases between. The CDR3 consists of 13 residues. The DNA of the CDR3 is TGTGCCAGCAGGAGGGAACACACCGGGGAGCTGTTTTTT. It is translated as CASRREHTGELFF.